The 25 T cell receptor beta chains given below trace back to one sample, sequenced in a study of CD4 and CD8 cells across lung adenocarcinoma regions. TCRdb ran MiXCR on the PCR reads and lists one entry per CDR3 protein. The sample records 11,000 or so distinct CDR3 sequences, approximately 53% being singletons. Sequenced sample: CD8+ T cells from the center of a lung tumor. These TCRs come from a female donor with lung adenocarcinoma. The CD4 and CD8 labels of this study may be unreliable.

Concerning this clonotype itself: A much more abundant neighbour one base away suggests this may be a read error. The chain is built from TRBV6-1 and TRBJ1-5; weak D call: TRBD1 (5 bases). The CDR3 is made up of 16 amino acids. V was pared by 3 bases and J by 0 bases, with 12 bases between. Germline V gene sequence: CDR1 MNHNS, CDR2 SASEGT. The CDR3 DNA reads TGTGCCAGCAGTGAGCCCAGGACATATAGCAATCAGCCCCAGCATTTT. Protein: CASSEPRTYSNQPQHF.

This clonotype occurred many times. The genes are TRBV7-2 and TRBJ2-7; 8 bases are a match to TRBD1. The CDR3 is 16 amino acids. Unmatched junction bases numbered 9, after V lost 0 bases and J lost 5 bases. Looked up from germline, CDR1 is SGHTA and CDR2 is FQGNSA. The CDR3 spells CASSLAPGGVRDEQYF. The DNA for the CDR3 is TGTGCCAGCAGCTTAGCGCCAGGGGGCGTTCGGGACGAGCAGTACTTC.

With regard to this clonotype: One junction end does not reproduce the germline sequence, and a read error may be involved. The V and J genes are TRBV6-5 and TRBJ2-4; D tentatively reads TRBD1 or TRBD2 (5 bases each). CDR1 is MNHEY, CDR2 SVGAGI, per germline. The CDR3 has 15 residues. Written as DNA, the CDR3 is TGTGCCAGCAGTTCGGGGCTGGAAGGCAAAAACATGCAGTATTTC. The encoded protein is CASSSGLEGKNMQYF.

In its sample, this clonotype was seen a few times. The gene calls are TRBV6-1 and TRBJ2-1; possibly TRBD1 or TRBD2 for D (5 bases each). CDR1 and CDR2 (germline): MNHNS, SASEGT. The V end was cut by 6 bases, the J end by 6 bases, with 18 bases between. The CDR3 is 15 residues long. The CDR3 DNA reads TGTGCCAGCAGGCCCGGGACGGCAGTCGGCAATGAGCAGTTCTTC. Translation gives CASRPGTAVGNEQFF.

This chain connects TRBV7-2 to TRBJ1-1; D is ambiguous. Deletions cut 4 bases from V and 1 base from J, with 13 bases between. Germline lookup yields CDR1 SGHTA and CDR2 FQGNSA. CDR3 length: 15 residues. The CDR3 protein is CASSSLPQGNTEAFF. Here the CDR3 DNA reads TGTGCCAGCAGCTCACTCCCTCAAGGGAACACTGAAGCTTTCTTT.

As regards this clonotype: Germline and junction disagree at one end, which may indicate a read error. Here the CDR3 DNA reads TGTGCGGGCAGCTTGGGCCGGGACAAAGATACCCAGTATTTT. Its protein product is CAGSLGRDKDTQYF. The chain carries TRBV27 and TRBJ2-3, with D maybe TRBD1 (6 bases). In germline, CDR1 is MNHEY, CDR2 SMNVEV (reference sequence). CDR3 length: 14 residues.

This clonotype was seen at least ten times. CDR3 loop: CASSLFLRDRTSNYGYTF. CDR3 coding DNA: TGTGCCAGCAGTTTATTCCTACGAGACAGAACCTCTAACTATGGCTACACCTTC. The chain uses TRBV27 and TRBJ1-2; TRBD1 is a possible D gene (5 bases). V lost 1 base and J lost 0, with 18 bases in between. In germline, CDR1 is MNHEY, CDR2 SMNVEV (reference sequence). The CDR3 sequence is 18 residues long.

About this clonotype itself: Germline is not matched at one junction end, which may reflect a read error. The chain joins TRBV27 to TRBJ2-2; D could derive from TRBD1 or TRBD2 (5 bases each). This CDR3 has 15 amino acids. Germline V gives CDR1 MNHEY, CDR2 SMNVEV (reference sequence). The CDR3 reads CASSSQGARTGTLYF. CDR3 bases: TGTGCCAGCAGTTCTCAAGGGGCCCGCACCGGGACGCTGTATTTT.

The gene calls are TRBV6-1 and TRBJ2-4; 9 bases line up with TRBD1. Germline CDR1 and CDR2: MNHNS and SASEGT. This CDR3 comprises 20 residues. After removal of 4 bases from V and 0 bases from J, the junction contained 16 bases not matched to a gene. The chain's CDR3 is CASSGTRGDREALAKNIQYF. In nucleotides, the CDR3 is TGTGCCAGCAGTGGGACCCGAGGGGACAGGGAGGCTTTAGCCAAAAACATTCAGTACTTC.

About this clonotype: One junction end does not reproduce the germline sequence, and a read error may be involved. This chain connects TRBV6-1 to TRBJ2-4; no firm D call. The CDR3 runs 16 residues. CDR1 is MNHNS, CDR2 SASEGT, per germline. Here the CDR3 reads CASSPTGLSTKNMQYF. The CDR3 coding sequence is TGTGCCAGCAGTCCTACCGGGCTGTCAACCAAAAACATGCAGTATTTC.

The chain recombines TRBV7-9 with TRBJ2-4; unclear D gene. The last part of the DNA fits TRBJ2-7 better; the J call may be wrong. CDR1 SEHNR and CDR2 FQNEAQ come from the germline V gene (reference sequence). The CDR3 has 14 residues. The CDR3 here is CASSLDWSTHEQYF. The CDR3 region has the DNA TGTGCCAGCAGCTTAGACTGGAGTACACACGAGCAGTACTTC.

In the case of this clonotype: One end of the junction is discordant with germline, which a read error may explain. This chain connects TRBV6-1 to TRBJ2-3, with 7 bases identical to TRBD1. CDR1 is MNHNS, CDR2 SASEGT, per germline. The CDR3 totals 16 residues. CDR3 loop: CASRPRGHPTKNTQYF. The CDR3 DNA sequence: TGTGCCAGCCGTCCTAGGGGGCACCCAACCAAAAACACTCAGTATTTC.

This clonotype was observed a few times. This chain connects TRBV6-1 to TRBJ2-7, with unresolved D. The CDR3 has 17 amino acids. Trimming left V 1 base short and J 0 bases short, with 16 bases between. The germline CDR1 and CDR2 sequences are MNHNS and SASEGT. The CDR3 DNA reads TGTGCCAGCAGTGAAGGTTTAGCCAGCACGAGCTCCTACGAGCAGTACTTC. This sequence encodes CASSEGLASTSSYEQYF.

This clonotype occurred a few times. The chain recombines TRBV6-5 with TRBJ2-5, with 9 bases that match TRBD1. Germline V CDR1 and CDR2: MNHEY, SVGAGI. V dropped 0 bases and J dropped 7; count of bases not matched to a gene: 6. The CDR3 is 15 amino acids. CDR3 DNA: TGTGCCAGCAGTTACTCGATTGACAGGGGGGGGACCCAGTACTTC. Its protein is CASSYSIDRGGTQYF.

The chain employs TRBV6-1 and TRBJ2-1; D is possibly TRBD2 (6 bases). CDR3 length: 12 residues. V dropped 7 bases and J dropped 5 bases, with 9 bases sitting between them. CDR1 and CDR2 from the germline V gene are MNHNS and SASEGT. CDR3 nucleotides: TGTGCCAGCACGACTAGAAACAATGAGCAGTTCTTC. Protein sequence: CASTTRNNEQFF.

The chain joins TRBV27 to TRBJ1-1, with 9 nucleotides matching TRBD1. The germline CDR1 and CDR2 sequences are MNHEY and SMNVEV (reference sequence). This CDR3 is 15 amino acids long. V gave up 5 bases and J gave up 5 bases; unmatched junction bases: 9. The CDR3 here is CASSPQGQGPTEAFF. The CDR3 DNA reads TGTGCCAGCAGTCCCCAGGGACAGGGTCCGACTGAAGCTTTCTTT.

The chain carries TRBV6-2 or TRBV6-3 and TRBJ1-2; maybe TRBD1 (5 bases). V shed 2 bases and J shed 1 base, with 11 bases lying between them. The CDR3 spans 15 residues. Looked up from germline, CDR1 is MNHEY and CDR2 is SVGEGT. The CDR3 loop reads CASSYPDSFNYGYTF. The CDR3 DNA sequence: TGTGCCAGCAGTTACCCAGACAGCTTTAACTATGGCTACACCTTC.

This clonotype was recorded a few times. This chain uses TRBV6-1 with TRBJ2-5; 7 bases line up with TRBD2. The J call may be faulty, since TRBJ2-7 better matches the DNA end. The germline CDR1 and CDR2 sequences are MNHNS and SASEGT. The CDR3 totals 15 residues. In DNA form, the CDR3 reads TGTGCCAGCAGTGAAGGCGGGAGCGCCCCCTACGAGCAGTACGTC. As protein: CASSEGGSAPYEQYV.

This clonotype was counted a few times. This chain joins TRBV9 and TRBJ2-1; D remains unclear. V dropped 4 bases and J dropped 8 bases, with 13 bases sitting between them. The V gene's germline CDR1 is SGDLS and CDR2 YYNGEE. This CDR3 comprises 13 residues. The CDR3 here is CASSPHWGDEQFF. The CDR3, as DNA: TGTGCCAGCAGCCCACATTGGGGTGATGAGCAGTTCTTC.

The V gene is TRBV30, the J gene TRBJ1-1; D is undetermined. Germline lookup yields CDR1 GTSNPN and CDR2 SVGIG (reference sequence). There are 10 residues in the CDR3. V lost 4 bases and J 1 base, leaving 1 base between the germline ends. The CDR3 region has the DNA TGTGCCTGGAAGAACACTGAAGCTTTCTTT. Amino acids: CAWKNTEAFF.

This clonotype is medium-sized within its sample. The rearrangement links TRBV6-5 to TRBJ1-1; D gene unclear. V lost 4 bases, J lost 1 base, and 7 bases lay in between. CDR1 MNHEY and CDR2 SVGAGI come from the germline V gene. This CDR3 has 13 residues. The CDR3 sequence is CASSWTANTEAFF. The DNA for the CDR3 is TGTGCCAGCAGTTGGACGGCGAACACTGAAGCTTTCTTT.

About this clonotype: One junction end does not reproduce the germline sequence, and a read error may be involved. The rearrangement joins TRBV10-2 to TRBJ2-5; possible D gene TRBD2, 5 bases. The germline CDR1 and CDR2 sequences are WSHSY and SAAADI. The CDR3 loop spans 14 amino acids. DNA of the CDR3: TGCGCCAGCAGTGAGGGGAGTGAGGAAGAGACCCAGTATTTC. Its translation is CASSEGSEEETQYF.

The V and J genes are TRBV12-3 or TRBV12-4 and TRBJ2-2; D ambiguous. V gave up 10 bases and J gave up 7 bases, with 22 bases separating them. The CDR3 covers 15 residues. The CDR3 DNA reads as TGTGCCATTAAGCCGTATTTGGGGAAAGGCGGGGAGCTGTTTTTT. Its protein product is CAIKPYLGKGGELFF.

This clonotype has ten or more counts. This sequence joins TRBV6-1 and TRBJ2-5, with D perhaps TRBD1 (6 bases). The CDR3 spans 12 residues. Trimming pared 8 bases from V and 4 bases from J, leaving 11 bases between. The germline V gene has CDR1 MNHNS and CDR2 SASEGT. The CDR3 region is CASRARGETQYF. DNA for the CDR3: TGTGCCAGCCGGGCCAGGGGAGAGACCCAGTACTTC.

This clonotype came up once. CDR3 sequence (DNA): TGTGCCAGCAGCTTAGCTTCCCGGGGCGAGCAGTACTTC. Protein sequence: CASSLASRGEQYF. The V and J genes are TRBV7-6 and TRBJ2-5; tentative D call: TRBD2 (5 bases). The last part of the DNA fits TRBJ2-7 better; the J call may be wrong. The CDR3 has 13 amino acids. Germline loops: CDR1 SGHVS, CDR2 FNYEAQ.